The 12 T cell receptor beta chains listed next were all sequenced from one sample in a study of control samples from healthy donors and cancer patients. Only in-frame clones appear in the TCRdb table, and some are missing; sequencing was by immunoSEQ multiplex PCR. The table has about 24,000 clones, about 80% seen once; the top ten hold under 35%. Sequenced input: PBMCs. Source of these receptors: a man aged 60 to 69 with head and neck cancer.

The gene calls are TRBV20-1 and TRBJ2-7; 9 bases agree with TRBD2. V trimming: 3 bases; J trimming: 7 bases; junction bases outside the gene matches: 10. This CDR3 is 14 amino acids long. Looked up from germline, CDR1 is DFQATT and CDR2 is SNEGSKA (reference sequence). CDR3 in amino acids: CSASTGLATGEQYF. The CDR3 region has the DNA TGCAGTGCTAGTACGGGACTAGCAACGGGGGAGCAGTACTTC.

The chain couples TRBV6-1 to TRBJ1-6; the match to TRBD1 covers 7 bases. CDR1 is MNHNS, CDR2 SASEGT, per germline. The CDR3 is made up of 16 amino acids. V was pared by 4 bases and J by 7 bases, with 10 bases of the junction left unmatched. The CDR3 nucleotides read TGTGCCAGCAGTGCTCAGGGGGTAGGAGGGAATTCACCCCTCCACTTT. It encodes CASSAQGVGGNSPLHF.

V and J are TRBV11-2 and TRBJ1-1, with D perhaps TRBD1 (5 bases). Germline CDR1 is SGHAT and CDR2 is FQNNGV. V was pared by 4 bases and J by 0 bases, with 12 bases between. The length of the CDR3 is 15 residues. Here the CDR3 DNA reads TGTGCCAGCAGCTCTACCGACAGAATGAACACTGAAGCTTTCTTT. As protein: CASSSTDRMNTEAFF.

The chain has TRBV9 and TRBJ1-6, with D possibly being TRBD1 (5 bases). The germline gives CDR1 SGDLS, CDR2 YYNGEE. V lost 2 bases and J 7 bases, leaving 10 bases between the germline ends. This CDR3 comprises 14 residues. In nucleotides, the CDR3 is TGTGCCAGCAGCGTGAAGGGGAGAAATTCACCCCTCCACTTT. Its translation: CASSVKGRNSPLHF.

The chain combines TRBV9 with TRBJ2-7; perhaps TRBD2 as D (5 bases). The V gene lost 3 bases and the J gene lost 0 bases, with 13 bases spanning the gap. The CDR3 runs 15 residues. From germline, CDR1 is SGDLS and CDR2 YYNGEE. The CDR3 here is CASSAGSGSSYEQYF. In DNA form, the CDR3 reads TGTGCCAGCAGCGCGGGATCGGGGAGCTCCTACGAGCAGTACTTC.

This clone was counted between two and nine times. The chain carries TRBV11-3 and TRBJ2-2; 8 bases map to TRBD2. J was trimmed by 1 base and V by 1 base; bases with no gene match: 2. The V gene's germline CDR1 is SGHNT and CDR2 YENEEA. The CDR3 contains 16 residues. The CDR3 bases are TGTGCCAGCAGCTTAGTTCTAGCGGGGAACACCGGGGAGCTGTTTTTT. It encodes CASSLVLAGNTGELFF.

V gene TRBV2 combines with J gene TRBJ2-7; D possibly uses TRBD1 or TRBD2 (5 bases each). Germline V gene lookup returns CDR1 SNHLY and CDR2 FYNNEI. The CDR3 extends over 13 amino acids. The ends were cut back, 3 bases at V and 3 bases at J, with 9 bases in the middle. The CDR3 sequence is CASSDGGIYEQYF. The CDR3 DNA is TGTGCCAGCAGTGATGGGGGAATCTACGAGCAGTACTTC.

Note on this clone: The junction differs from germline at one of its ends, possibly a read error. Other DNA variants within this sample encode the same CDR3. The V gene is TRBV3-1 (or the pseudogene TRBV3-2), the J gene TRBJ2-7; no clear D gene. CDR1 LGHDT and CDR2 YNNKEL come from the germline V gene (reference sequence). The CDR3 extends over 15 amino acids. The CDR3 region has the DNA TGCGCCAGCAGCCCGGAGCCCAAAGGGTCCTACGAGCAGTACTTC. It encodes CASSPEPKGSYEQYF.

The rearrangement joins TRBV12-5 to TRBJ1-4, with D unclear. Per the germline V gene, CDR1 is LGHNT and CDR2 is FRNRAP. V gave up 5 bases and J gave up 0 bases, with 7 bases separating them. The length of the CDR3 is 14 residues. CDR3 residues: CASGEDATNEKLFF. DNA of the CDR3: TGTGCTAGTGGTGAGGATGCAACTAATGAAAAACTGTTTTTT. The full variable domain, with the rest looked up from reference TRBV12-5 and TRBJ1-4, is DARVTQTPRHKVTEMGQEVTMRCQPILGHNTVFWYRQTMMQGLELLAYFRNRAPLDDSGMPKDRFSAEMPDATLATLKIQPSEPRDSAVYFCASGEDATNEKLFFGSGTQLSVL.

V usage is TRBV11-2 and J usage is TRBJ2-1, with 7 nucleotides matching TRBD1. The V gene's germline CDR1 is SGHAT and CDR2 FQNNGV. The CDR3 sequence is 17 residues long. V lost 0 bases and J lost 0; bases outside the gene matches: 5. The CDR3 spells CASSLDHRTGSYNEQFF. DNA for the CDR3: TGTGCCAGCAGCTTAGATCATAGGACAGGCTCCTACAATGAGCAGTTCTTC.

The chain recombines TRBV6-1 with TRBJ2-3; D is ambiguous. Trimming took off 3 bases at V and 7 bases at J, with 11 bases between the two ends. The germline CDR1 and CDR2 sequences are MNHNS and SASEGT. This CDR3 region has 13 residues. The CDR3: CASSEDRPNTQYF. CDR3 bases: TGTGCCAGCAGTGAGGATAGACCCAATACGCAGTATTTT.

J is TRBJ2-3 and V is TRBV9; TRBD1 matches at 8 bases. CDR3 length equals 16 residues. Trimming took 0 bases from V and 3 from J; bases not matched to a gene: 6. Per germline, CDR1 SGDLS and CDR2 YYNGEE. The CDR3 loop is CASSVGQGFGTDTQYF. The CDR3 DNA sequence: TGTGCCAGCAGCGTAGGACAGGGGTTTGGGACAGATACGCAGTATTTT.